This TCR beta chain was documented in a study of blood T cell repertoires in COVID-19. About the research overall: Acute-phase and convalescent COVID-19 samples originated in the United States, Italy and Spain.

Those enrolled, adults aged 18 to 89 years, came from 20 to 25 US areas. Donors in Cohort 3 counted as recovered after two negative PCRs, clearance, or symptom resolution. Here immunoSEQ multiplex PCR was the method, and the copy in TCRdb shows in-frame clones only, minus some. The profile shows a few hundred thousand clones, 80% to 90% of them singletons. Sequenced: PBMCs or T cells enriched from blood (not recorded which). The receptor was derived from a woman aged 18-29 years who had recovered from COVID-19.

The CDR3 is CAWSRLAGGTGELFF. The CDR3 DNA sequence: TGTGCCTGGAGTAGACTAGCGGGAGGGACCGGGGAGCTGTTTTTT. The rearrangement joins TRBV30 to TRBJ2-2, with 14 bases fitting TRBD2. Germline V lookup: CDR1 GTSNPN, CDR2 SVGIG (reference sequence). Losses at the gene ends were 2 bases for V and 5 bases for J; bases not matched to a gene: 1. This CDR3 has 15 amino acids.